This TCR beta chain is drawn from a study of OX40 agonist ivuxolimab in advanced cancers. Study-wide findings and caveats: Some patients who did not respond also had low normalized T-cell clonal expansion.

V lost 5 bases and J 4 bases, leaving 3 bases between the germline ends. The germline gives CDR1 MDHEN, CDR2 SYDVKM. The CDR3 is 11 amino acids. The assay was immunoSEQ multiplex PCR, and TCRdb's table has in-frame clones only and misses some. The table includes 31,000 or so clones, around 85% detected once. A note on this clone: The antigen is unknown.

The source was CD4+ or CD8+ T cells sorted from blood, collected in a trial of the OX40 agonist ivuxolimab. The sequence was collected from an adult with an advanced solid tumor such as melanoma, head and neck, liver or kidney cancer. This chain connects TRBV28 to TRBJ2-1, with no clear D. CDR3 coding DNA: TGTGCCAGCAGTCCGTACAATGAGCAGTTCTTC. Translation gives CASSPYNEQFF.